A selection of T cell receptor beta chains follows, all from one sample in a study of shared clonotypes between healthy human individuals. This table comes from immunoSEQ multiplex PCR, and its TCRdb copy is limited to in-frame clones, with some not included. This sample has about 2.1 million clones, with roughly 91% found just once. Sequenced material: naive CD8+ T cells from PBMCs. The receptor set was obtained from a man aged 18 to 29 in good health. Some clones in this sample may be carry-over from other donors' samples. The conserved cysteine and the conserved F or W are not part of the CDR3 here. Each record gives: V gene, CDR3 protein.

TRBV28	ASSFGSYEQY
TRBV27	ASSLLGASNTGELF
TRBV27	ASSLLLGEGVNEQF
TRBV9	ASSHGTDGDYGYT
TRBV7-9	ASSRLGQGNETQY
TRBV28	ASSTRFGGQTYNEQF
TRBV7-9	ASSLDYQPYNEQF
TRBV7-9	ASSLIINEAF
TRBV5-1	ASSFSGTAYEQY
TRBV9	ASSETWAFGPYEKLF
TRBV20-1	SAGPSFEAF
TRBV27	ASSRGTGLGEQY
TRBV10-2	ASSDRDEQF
TRBV2	ASSEAIYGYT
TRBV4-3	ASSQDLAGTNTGELF
TRBV28	ASSRQGRETQY
TRBV28	ASSLEGGPSGANVLT
TRBV4-1	ASSQDRAQRGTQY
TRBV11-3	ASSLGSTDTQY
TRBV7-2	ASSLAPAEYEQY
TRBV9	ASSVGQLYHEQF
TRBV9	ASSSANEKLF
TRBV19	ASSIGTGSPYEQY
TRBV27	ASKDRKGESETQY
TRBV7-8	ASSFDDGLERN
TRBV28	ASSPGDSSYEKLF
TRBV27	ASNPRTSRSTDTQY
TRBV15	ATGTGRSQPQH
TRBV7-9	ASSLELVGNEQF
TRBV18	ASSPGRVGDTGELF
TRBV4-2	ASSQVGGLSDNEQF
TRBV6-1	ASSVDQGVDTGELF
TRBV28	ASSPHSSGLGYT
TRBV4-2	ASSQERRGDIQY
TRBV30	AWSTETQY
TRBV19	ASSPGQGVIYEQY
TRBV11-2	ASSLETGTSGRQF
TRBV7-9	ASSPAGVYGYT
TRBV9	ASSVMSSGYEQY
TRBV28	ASSLFRSSEQY
TRBV4-2	ASSQDLLSGSAYEQY
TRBV30	AWSPVGAEQY
TRBV29-1	SVEEVAGDLRFGTQY
TRBV9	ASSVRGASSYNEQF
TRBV7-2	ASSSGQISNQPQH
TRBV9	ASSVEGFGETQY
TRBV10-3	AISVFKVMNTEAF
TRBV30	AWEGGGGYNEQF
TRBV30	AWNSAANSNQPQH
TRBV27	ASSMGRRTGELF
TRBV9	ASSGRTGQLPPT
TRBV9	ASSPLLGGDNYGGYT
TRBV7-2	ASSSHPWGPNEQY